Below, 32 T cell receptor beta chains from the same sample are listed, as sequenced in a study of response to subunit inactivated influenza vaccine. TCRdb analysed the RT-PCR reads with MiXCR anew, one entry per CDR3 protein. Of 400,000 to 650,000 distinct CDR3 sequences detected, 6% to 9% appear once; the ten largest clones hold around 13%. The specimen was PBMCs from blood, collected around 25 months after vaccination. Receptors were obtained from a man aged 45-69 years who received an inactivated influenza vaccine.

Here the CDR3 reads CASSQVSFATSGGPSTDTQYF. The CDR3 DNA sequence: TGCGCCAGCAGCCAAGTCTCCTTCGCGACTAGCGGGGGACCTAGCACAGATACGCAGTATTTT. The gene calls are TRBV4-1 and TRBJ2-3, with TRBD2 matching over 12 bases. There are 21 residues in the CDR3. J gave up 0 bases and V 1 base, and 14 bases lay outside the gene matches. Per germline, CDR1 MGHRA and CDR2 YSYEKL.

This clonotype occurred many times. This sequence joins TRBV28 and TRBJ2-7; 7 bases line up with TRBD1. This CDR3 region has 16 residues. Germline CDR1 is MDHEN and CDR2 is SYDVKM. The J segment lost 3 bases and the V segment lost 1 base, leaving 9 bases of the junction unmatched. This chain's CDR3 is CASSLFPPGQYYEQYF. The CDR3 nucleotides are TGTGCCAGCAGTTTATTCCCTCCGGGACAGTACTACGAGCAGTACTTC.

This clonotype was seen many times. CDR3 protein: CASSIVGDEQYF. CDR3 bases: TGTGCCAGCAGCATTGTGGGGGACGAGCAGTACTTC. This chain links TRBV3-1 with TRBJ2-7; possibly TRBD1 or TRBD2 for D (5 bases each). This CDR3 spans 12 amino acids. Germline V gene data show CDR1 as LGHDT and CDR2 as YNNKEL (reference sequence). The V end lost 5 bases, the J end lost 5 bases, and 10 bases lay between the germline ends.

There are many counts of this clonotype. The chain carries TRBV6-5 and TRBJ2-1; D call uncertain. Germline CDR1 and CDR2: MNHEY and SVGAGI. Trimming cost V 0 bases and J 15 bases, with 12 bases left between them. The CDR3 consists of 12 residues. CDR3 sequence: CASSYSGGFPFF. The CDR3 DNA sequence: TGTGCCAGCAGTTACTCCGGCGGATTTCCGTTCTTC.

V and J are TRBV4-3 and TRBJ1-2; D remains ambiguous. Trimming shortened V by 4 bases and J by 0 bases, and 15 bases separated the two germline ends. Germline values: CDR1 LGHNA, CDR2 YSLEER. The CDR3 runs 16 residues. The chain's CDR3 is CASSRMGGSSNYGYTF. The CDR3 DNA reads as TGCGCCAGCAGCCGGATGGGTGGTAGCTCTAACTATGGCTACACCTTC.

The chain is built from TRBV9 and TRBJ2-1, with D unclear. Germline V gene data show CDR1 as SGDLS and CDR2 as YYNGEE. V was cut by 0 bases and J by 4 bases, with 11 bases left in between. This CDR3 is 15 amino acids long. Here the CDR3 reads CASSVGLDLYNEQFF. The CDR3 DNA sequence: TGTGCCAGCAGCGTAGGGCTTGACTTGTACAATGAGCAGTTCTTC.

This clonotype was observed a handful of times. The CDR3, as DNA: TGCAGTGCTAGAGAGGACAGGGGGTCGTTCGAGCAGTACTTC. This sequence encodes CSAREDRGSFEQYF. The genes are TRBV20-1 and TRBJ2-7; TRBD1 matches at 10 bases. Germline-derived CDR1 and CDR2 are DFQATT and SNEGSKA (reference sequence). The CDR3 totals 14 residues. The ends lost 0 bases at V and 6 bases at J; junction bases unmatched: 5.

This clonotype was seen repeatedly, ten times or more. This sequence joins TRBV6-2 or TRBV6-3 and TRBJ1-5, with no clear D. Per germline, CDR1 MNHEY and CDR2 SVGEGT. This CDR3 is 14 amino acids long. V gave up 2 bases and J gave up 4 bases, with 9 bases separating them. This CDR3 reads CASSYRAENQPQHF. In nucleotides, the CDR3 is TGTGCCAGCAGTTACCGGGCGGAAAATCAGCCCCAGCATTTT.

This clonotype came up a few times. The CDR3 sequence is CSAPDREVWYEQYF. CDR3 DNA: TGCAGTGCCCCGGACAGGGAGGTCTGGTACGAGCAGTACTTC. This chain joins TRBV20-1 and TRBJ2-7; TRBD1 agrees at 8 bases. From germline, CDR1 is DFQATT and CDR2 SNEGSKA (reference sequence). The V gene end was trimmed by 6 bases and the J gene end by 4 bases; junction bases not matched to a gene: 11. The CDR3 spans 14 residues.

This clonotype was seen many times. This chain joins TRBV20-1 and TRBJ1-5; D possibly corresponds to TRBD1 (5 bases). CDR3 size: 15 residues. V lost 1 base to trimming and J lost 3 bases, with 13 bases between them. CDR1 DFQATT and CDR2 SNEGSKA come from the germline V gene (reference sequence). The CDR3 coding sequence is TGCAGTGCTAGAGCATACCGGGACGACAATCAGCCCCAGCATTTT. The encoded protein is CSARAYRDDNQPQHF.

This clonotype has ten or more counts. The chain combines TRBV7-6 with TRBJ2-7; 8 bases agree with TRBD2. The CDR3 runs to 13 residues. Trimming cost V 4 bases and J 4 bases; bases outside gene matches: 3. The germline V gene has CDR1 SGHVS and CDR2 FNYEAQ. The CDR3: CASSWERGYEQYF. The CDR3 DNA follows: TGTGCCAGCAGCTGGGAGCGGGGGTACGAGCAGTACTTC.

This clonotype was found many times. The rearrangement links TRBV4-1 to TRBJ2-7; the D gene is possibly TRBD2 (6 bases). The length of the CDR3 is 15 residues. V was clipped by 4 bases and J by 2 bases, with 15 bases between them. Germline V lookup: CDR1 MGHRA, CDR2 YSYEKL. CDR3 in DNA: TGCGCCAGCAGCCGAGAAAGCGGGCTCGCCTACGAGCAGTACTTC. It is translated as CASSRESGLAYEQYF.

Concerning this clonotype itself: This could be a read error, since a much larger clone is one nucleotide away. The chain employs TRBV27 and TRBJ2-6; D possibly corresponds to TRBD1 (5 bases). This CDR3 spans 14 amino acids. Germline-derived CDR1 and CDR2 are MNHEY and SMNVEV (reference sequence). The CDR3 protein is CASSLLSGADVLTF. CDR3 coding DNA: TGTGCCAGCAGTTTACTCTCTGGGGCCGACGTCCTGACTTTC.

With regard to this clonotype: Its ends do not fully match the called genes, so a read error is possible. The chain carries TRBV4-1 and TRBJ2-3; no clear D. CDR1 and CDR2 from the germline V gene are MGHRA and YSYEKL. CDR3 length: 13 residues. The CDR3 nucleotides read TGCGCCAGCAGCCAAGATTCCTCAGATACGCAGAATTTT. Encoded protein: CASSQDSSDTQNF.

This clonotype was seen a few times. CDR3 sequence reads: CASSLGASGRDNEQFF. CDR3 in DNA: TGTGCCAGCAGTTTAGGGGCTAGCGGGAGGGACAATGAGCAGTTCTTC. V and J are TRBV27 and TRBJ2-1; 12 bases map to TRBD2. CDR3 length: 16 amino acids. CDR1 is MNHEY, CDR2 SMNVEV, per germline (reference sequence). The V gene end was trimmed by 2 bases and the J gene end by 5 bases; junction bases not matched to a gene: 4.

This clonotype was observed a handful of times. This chain connects TRBV5-1 to TRBJ2-1, with 7 bases fitting TRBD1. The V gene's germline CDR1 is SGHRS and CDR2 YFSETQ. J lost 3 bases, V lost 4 bases, and 10 bases had no gene match. The CDR3 consists of 16 residues. DNA for the CDR3: TGCGCCAGCAGCAAGGTGATTCGGGACAGCTACAATGAGCAGTTCTTC. This translates into CASSKVIRDSYNEQFF.

This clonotype was detected a few times. The gene calls are TRBV6-6 and TRBJ2-7; no clear D gene. This CDR3 contains 12 residues. The V and J ends lost 3 bases and 5 bases respectively, with 8 bases between them. Germline lookup yields CDR1 MNHNY and CDR2 SVGAGI (reference sequence). CDR3 sequence: CASSYVANEQYF. The CDR3 nucleotides read TGTGCCAGCAGTTATGTAGCAAACGAGCAGTACTTC.

The rearrangement uses TRBV2 and TRBJ2-7; possibly TRBD2 for D (6 bases). The CDR3 is 21 amino acids. Trimming left V 6 bases short and J 0 bases short, with 33 bases between. Germline lookup yields CDR1 SNHLY and CDR2 FYNNEI. DNA of the CDR3: TGTGCCAGCAGGACGGATCTCCGGGACTCCGAGCTTCACCCGAGCTCCTACGAGCAGTACTTC. It specifies CASRTDLRDSELHPSSYEQYF.

This clonotype was found many times. This chain joins TRBV12-3 or TRBV12-4 and TRBJ1-5; a possible D gene is TRBD1 (5 bases). The CDR3 contains 15 residues. V was clipped by 2 bases and J by 4 bases, with 12 bases between them. This CDR3 reads CASSLSQGANQPQHF. The CDR3 coding sequence is TGTGCCAGCAGTTTAAGTCAGGGAGCAAATCAGCCCCAGCATTTT.

This clonotype was seen more than once but under ten times. This sequence joins TRBV18 and TRBJ2-7; D uncertain. CDR1 KGHSH and CDR2 LQKENI come from the germline V gene. Deletions cut 2 bases from V and 5 bases from J, with 7 bases between. This CDR3 region has 12 residues. The DNA for the CDR3 is TGTGCCAGCTCACCAACAACAGACGAGCAGTACTTC. Amino acid sequence: CASSPTTDEQYF.

This clonotype turned up a few times. The chain is built from TRBV21-1 and TRBJ2-7; TRBD1, the table's D call, was not compared with the DNA. TRBV21-1 is a documented pseudogene. This CDR3 is built from 18 residues. In DNA, the CDR3 is TGTGCCAGCAGCACGTTTTTGCCACCGGGACGTACGTCCTACGAGCAGTACTTC. It translates to CASSTFLPPGRTSYEQYF.

This clonotype turned up a few times. The V gene is TRBV6-2 or TRBV6-3, the J gene TRBJ1-1, with D unresolved. The germline V and J ends were trimmed by 6 bases and 1 base, with 21 bases remaining between them. CDR1 is MNHEY, CDR2 SVGEGT, per germline. This CDR3 comprises 17 residues. The CDR3 here is CASSAAFTRTRNTEAFF. CDR3 bases: TGTGCCAGCAGCGCCGCCTTCACCAGGACCAGGAACACTGAAGCTTTCTTT.

The V call is TRBV4-1, the J call TRBJ2-1; TRBD2 aligns across 7 bases. CDR3 length: 17 amino acids. In germline, CDR1 is MGHRA, CDR2 YSYEKL. V trimming: 5 bases; J trimming: 0 bases; junction bases outside the gene matches: 10. This CDR3 is CASSYVIGGSSYNEQFF. CDR3 in DNA: TGCGCCAGCAGCTATGTGATCGGGGGGAGCTCCTACAATGAGCAGTTCTTC.

The chain recombines TRBV6-1 with TRBJ2-3; tentative D call: TRBD1 (6 bases). The germline gives CDR1 MNHNS, CDR2 SASEGT. The CDR3 runs 16 residues. Trimming removed 6 bases at V and 2 bases at J, with 18 bases between. The DNA for the CDR3 is TGTGCCAGCAGACGTAACCGACAGGCGCCCACAGATACGCAGTATTTT. It codes for CASRRNRQAPTDTQYF.

The chain uses TRBV7-9 and TRBJ1-4; TRBD1 aligns across 7 bases. The length of the CDR3 is 15 residues. V was clipped by 5 bases and J by 4 bases; unmatched bases: 7. Germline CDR1 SEHNR, CDR2 FQNEAQ (reference sequence). CDR3: CASSTAGTVNEKLFF. The CDR3 coding sequence is TGTGCCAGCAGCACCGCCGGGACAGTTAATGAAAAACTGTTTTTT. Drawing the rest from reference TRBV7-9 and TRBJ1-4, the complete variable domain is DTGVSQNPRHKITKRGQNVTFRCDPISEHNRLYWYRQTLGQGPEFLTYFQNEAQLEKSRLLSDRFSAERPKGSFSTLEIQRTEQGDSAMYLCASSTAGTVNEKLFFGSGTQLSVL.

This clonotype was counted a few times. This chain uses TRBV6-5 with TRBJ2-7; the D call may be TRBD1 or TRBD2 (5 bases each). The V gene's germline CDR1 is MNHEY and CDR2 SVGAGI. V shed 5 bases and J shed 9 bases, with 11 bases lying between them. CDR3 length: 11 residues. CDR3 nucleotides: TGTGCCAGCAGTGGGGGTACGGGGCAGTACTTC. This gives the protein CASSGGTGQYF.

The sample holds many counts of this clonotype. The chain joins TRBV3-1 to TRBJ1-1, with TRBD1 matching 7 bases. The CDR3 runs 14 residues. The V segment lost 4 bases and the J segment 1 base; nucleotides outside the gene matches: 3. Germline V gene lookup returns CDR1 LGHDT and CDR2 YNNKEL (reference sequence). The CDR3 bases are TGTGCCAGCAGCCCCTGGGACAGGAACACTGAAGCTTTCTTT. Translating it yields CASSPWDRNTEAFF.

This clonotype was counted a few times. V and J are TRBV6-5 and TRBJ2-5; a possible D gene is TRBD1 (5 bases). Trimming shortened V by 2 bases and J by 7 bases, and 8 bases separated the two germline ends. CDR1 is MNHEY and CDR2 is SVGAGI in the germline V gene. This CDR3 comprises 12 residues. CDR3 sequence (DNA): TGTGCCAGCAGTTACGACAGTGGGACCCAGTACTTC. This sequence encodes CASSYDSGTQYF.

This clonotype showed up just a few times. The V gene is TRBV20-1, the J gene TRBJ2-5; 11 positions agree with TRBD2. CDR1 is DFQATT, CDR2 SNEGSKA, per germline (reference sequence). The V gene end was trimmed by 0 bases and the J gene end by 2 bases; junction bases not matched to a gene: 5. The CDR3 has 16 amino acids. The CDR3 spells CSARDWTSGLQETQYF. The CDR3 DNA sequence: TGCAGTGCTAGAGATTGGACTAGCGGGCTACAAGAGACCCAGTACTTC.

The chain links TRBV12-3 or TRBV12-4 to TRBJ2-2, with D possibly matching TRBD1 (5 bases). The CDR3 spans 15 residues. The ends were cut back, 4 bases at V and 2 bases at J, with 11 bases in the middle. CDR3 in DNA: TGTGCCAGCAGTTCTGGCAGGGAAAACACCGGGGAGCTGTTTTTT. Amino acid sequence: CASSSGRENTGELFF.

The chain combines TRBV6-5 with TRBJ2-7; 7 bases match TRBD2. This CDR3 spans 17 amino acids. The germline gives CDR1 MNHEY, CDR2 SVGAGI. V lost 0 bases and J lost 2; bases outside the gene matches: 10. CDR3 residues: CASSYSLATAGAYEQYF. The CDR3 nucleotides read TGTGCCAGCAGTTACTCCCTTGCGACGGCGGGAGCCTACGAGCAGTACTTC.

This chain uses TRBV11-1 with TRBJ2-3, with D possibly being TRBD1 (6 bases). CDR1 SGHAT and CDR2 FQDESV come from the germline V gene (reference sequence). V dropped 1 base and J dropped 7 bases, with 18 bases sitting between them. CDR3 length equals 16 residues. CDR3 amino acids: CASSLGVVTGFHTQYF. For the CDR3, the DNA is TGTGCCAGCAGCTTAGGCGTCGTGACAGGATTTCATACGCAGTATTTT.